These T cell receptor beta chains were read from a single sample in a study of cytomegalovirus exposure and HLA in healthy donors. The table came from immunoSEQ multiplex PCR; TCRdb's copy has only in-frame clones and leaves some out. The sample contains 100,000 to 150,000 clones, roughly 15% of which appear only once. The sample consisted of PBMCs. The receptors shown here come from a female donor in good health and CMV-seropositive. The CDR3 runs from the conserved cysteine through the conserved F or W. A D gene is named only where the DNA matches it firmly. Size values are once, few and many counts, or a class for expanded clones, and some rows have none.

V: TRBV27; size: few; D: TRBD2; J: TRBJ2-5; DNA: TGTGCCAGCAGTTTATCGATCATGGGGGTTCGACTAGCACCTTGGGAGACCCAGTACTTC; CDR3: CASSLSIMGVRLAPWETQYF
V: TRBV15; size: .; D: TRBD1; J: TRBJ2-7; DNA: TGTGCCACCAGCAGAGGGCCGGGACAGGGGGCCCACGAGCAGTACTTC; CDR3: CATSRGPGQGAHEQYF
V: TRBV27; size: .; D: .; J: TRBJ2-3; DNA: TGTGCCAGCATTAACCGGGGACAATCTATTGGAGATACGCAGTATTTT; CDR3: CASINRGQSIGDTQYF
V: TRBV10-3; size: .; D: .; J: TRBJ2-2; DNA: TGTGCCATCAGCGCGACAGGTCCGCTGGGAAACACCGGGGAGCTGTTTTTT; CDR3: CAISATGPLGNTGELFF
V: TRBV19; size: .; D: TRBD1; J: TRBJ1-5; DNA: TGTGCCAGTAGCCCGGTTCCCCCGACAGGGGGCAATCAGCCCCAGCATTTT; CDR3: CASSPVPPTGGNQPQHF
V: TRBV5-4; size: .; D: .; J: TRBJ1-2; DNA: TGTGCCAGCAGCTTGGCAGGCTCTTTAAGGGGCTACACCTTC; CDR3: CASSLAGSLRGYTF
V: TRBV19; size: .; D: .; J: TRBJ1-2; DNA: TGTGCCAGTAGTTCGGAGGGGACGTATGGCTACACCTTC; CDR3: CASSSEGTYGYTF
V: TRBV6-5; size: .; D: .; J: TRBJ2-7; DNA: TGTGCCAGCTGGAGCGGACAGAGCTCCTACGAGCAGTACTTC; CDR3: CASWSGQSSYEQYF
V: TRBV5-1; size: .; D: TRBD2; J: TRBJ2-7; DNA: TGCGCCAGCAGGCGGGAGGGGGACGAGCAGTACTTC; CDR3: CASRREGDEQYF
V: TRBV25-1; size: few; D: TRBD2; J: TRBJ2-1; DNA: TGTGCCAGCAGTGAAGTACTAGCGGCTCCGCATGAGCAGTTCTTC; CDR3: CASSEVLAAPHEQFF
V: TRBV4-1; size: few; D: .; J: TRBJ2-3; DNA: TGCGCCAGCAGCCAAGTTGGCGGGGGCCGCACAGATACGCAGTATTTT; CDR3: CASSQVGGGRTDTQYF
V: TRBV30; size: few; D: TRBD2; J: TRBJ2-3; DNA: TGTGCCTGGAGTATTGGACTAGCGGGAGATAGAGATACGCAGTATTTT; CDR3: CAWSIGLAGDRDTQYF
V: TRBV6-5; size: .; D: .; J: TRBJ2-3; DNA: TGTGCCAGCAGTTCCCCTGCAGATACGCAGTATTTT; CDR3: CASSSPADTQYF
V: TRBV4-3; size: .; D: .; J: TRBJ1-2; DNA: TGCGCCAGCAGCCAATTCCTTCGTAACTATGGCTACACCTTC; CDR3: CASSQFLRNYGYTF
V: TRBV23-1; size: .; D: .; J: TRBJ1-5; DNA: TGCGCCAGCAGTCAAATGGAAGCGATCAATCAGCCCCAGCATTTT; CDR3: CASSQMEAINQPQHF
V: TRBV28; size: .; D: .; J: TRBJ2-5; DNA: TGTGCCAGCAGTCGGGACTTCCGTGGGACCCAGTACTTC; CDR3: CASSRDFRGTQYF
V: TRBV4-2; size: .; D: .; J: TRBJ1-1; DNA: TGTGCCAGCAGCCTGAACTATAGACTGAACACTGAAGCTTTCTTT; CDR3: CASSLNYRLNTEAFF
V: TRBV7-2; size: .; D: .; J: TRBJ2-7; DNA: TGTGCCAGCAGCTTATTAACAGGTTTAGGCGAGCAGTACTTC; CDR3: CASSLLTGLGEQYF
V: TRBV10-3; size: few; D: TRBD1; J: TRBJ1-6; DNA: TGTGCCATCCAACAGGGGGCTGATTCACCCCTCCACTTT; CDR3: CAIQQGADSPLHF
V: TRBV28; size: few; D: .; J: TRBJ2-3; DNA: TGTGCCAGCAGTGGAGTGACGTTCCTCACAGATACGCAGTATTTT; CDR3: CASSGVTFLTDTQYF
V: TRBV28; size: few; D: .; J: TRBJ1-1; DNA: TGTGCCAGCAGCCTCACTACAGGGAACACTGAAGCTTTCTTT; CDR3: CASSLTTGNTEAFF
V: TRBV29-1; size: .; D: .; J: TRBJ2-3; DNA: TGCAGCGTTGATTCCGGGGTTACGCAGTATTTT; CDR3: CSVDSGVTQYF
V: TRBV6-5; size: .; D: .; J: TRBJ1-5; DNA: TGTGCCAGCAGTTACCGCGCGAATCAGCCCCAGCATTTT; CDR3: CASSYRANQPQHF
V: TRBV30; size: .; D: TRBD1; J: TRBJ2-7; DNA: TGTGCCTGGGTCCGGGACAGGGTCTACGAGCAGTACTTC; CDR3: CAWVRDRVYEQYF